These 6 T cell receptor beta chains share one sample of origin, sequenced in a study of cytomegalovirus exposure and HLA in healthy donors. Primers included in the PCR were 60 Vbeta and 13 Jbeta primers. This table comes from immunoSEQ multiplex PCR, and its TCRdb copy is limited to in-frame clones, with some not included. This sample has roughly 150,000 clones, with roughly 80% found just once. The source material was PBMCs. These TCRs come from a man between 18 and 35 years old in good health and CMV-seropositive.

This chain joins TRBV5-1 and TRBJ2-7; D call uncertain. The CDR3 length is 11 residues. Trimming took off 4 bases at V and 3 bases at J, with 5 bases between the two ends. CDR1 and CDR2 (germline): SGHRS, YFSETQ. Here the CDR3 reads CASSQNYEQYF. In DNA form, the CDR3 reads TGCGCCAGCAGCCAGAACTACGAGCAGTACTTC.

The rearrangement links TRBV4-2 to TRBJ2-3; D might be TRBD1 (5 bases). Germline V gene lookup returns CDR1 LGHNA and CDR2 YNFKEQ. This CDR3 has 16 residues. V was clipped by 1 base and J by 3 bases, with 14 bases between them. This CDR3 is CASSQVARDGTDTQYF. CDR3 DNA: TGTGCCAGCAGCCAAGTAGCCAGGGATGGGACAGATACGCAGTATTTT.

The rearrangement links TRBV7-2 to TRBJ2-3, with 8 bases identical to TRBD2. Germline lookup yields CDR1 SGHTA and CDR2 FQGNSA. The CDR3 consists of 15 residues. The V gene end was trimmed by 5 bases and the J gene end by 1 base; junction bases not matched to a gene: 5. CDR3 sequence reads: CASSRAGAGTDTQYF. As DNA, the CDR3 is TGTGCCAGCAGCCGAGCGGGAGCTGGCACAGATACGCAGTATTTT.

Note on this clone: The sample has other DNA sequences that encode this CDR3 too. This chain links TRBV28 with TRBJ1-5; D not certain. With 3 bases removed from V and 9 bases from J, the gap between germline ends came to 9 bases. Looked up from germline, CDR1 is MDHEN and CDR2 is SYDVKM. The CDR3 has 12 residues. The CDR3 DNA reads TGTGCCAGCAGTTTTCCCAATTCGCCCCAGCATTTT. This gives the protein CASSFPNSPQHF.

The genes are TRBV5-1 and TRBJ2-2, with 12 positions matching TRBD2. The CDR3 runs to 16 residues. The germline V gene has CDR1 SGHRS and CDR2 YFSETQ. V shed 5 bases and J 7 bases; nucleotides not matched to a gene: 9. This chain's CDR3 is CASSFPETSGSGELFF. The CDR3 DNA sequence: TGCGCCAGCAGTTTCCCCGAGACTAGCGGGAGCGGGGAGCTGTTTTTT.

This clone has just a few counts. The genes are TRBV10-2 and TRBJ1-1; D perhaps matches TRBD1 (6 bases). The germline V and J ends were trimmed by 6 bases and 1 base, with 15 bases remaining between them. Germline V gives CDR1 WSHSY, CDR2 SAAADI. The CDR3 is made up of 15 amino acids. The CDR3 spells CASRVAPQGNTEAFF. The CDR3 bases are TGCGCCAGCAGGGTCGCCCCACAGGGGAACACTGAAGCTTTCTTT.